This record concerns one T cell receptor (beta chain) sequence. This entry is derived from a study of cytomegalovirus exposure and HLA in healthy donors. The CDR3 spans 15 residues. Germline CDR1 and CDR2: MNHEY and SMNVEV (reference sequence). Trimming at V came to 5 bases and at J to 10 bases, leaving 10 bases not matched to a gene. Primers included in the PCR were 60 Vbeta and 13 Jbeta primers. TCRdb's table, derived via immunoSEQ multiplex PCR, lists solely in-frame clones and lacks some. The table shows 150,000 to 200,000 clones, with around 74% occurring only once. This TCR derives from a female donor in good health and CMV-seronegative. The sample consisted of PBMCs. The genes are TRBV27 and TRBJ1-6; 8 nucleotides agree with TRBD1. The chain's CDR3 is CASSPRAGGESPLHF. CDR3 nucleotides: TGTGCCAGCAGTCCCCGGGCAGGGGGCGAATCACCCCTCCACTTT.